This T cell receptor (beta chain) was obtained from a study of T cells in Graves' hyperthyroidism and ophthalmopathy. Study-level information: Peripheral blood was secured at the point of initial diagnosis, before any treatment.

General study points: Most thyroid clonotypes with frequency above 0.001 were detected in blood.

With a duration under 2 months, the hyperthyroidism was newly diagnosed in patients aged 18 to 65. This clonotype has ten or more counts. What it recognizes is unknown. V dropped 4 bases and J dropped 2 bases, with 22 bases sitting between them. The germline V gene encodes CDR1 SGHKS and CDR2 YYEKEE (reference sequence). There are 17 residues in the CDR3. The CDR3 regions of TCR beta were amplified from RNA transcripts. The TCR CDR3 was amplified in a first-round RT-PCR using the HTBI primer set. TCRdb reprocessed the multiplex PCR reads with MiXCR, giving one entry per CDR3 protein. Here the sample spans 350,000 to 400,000 distinct CDR3 sequences, approximately 15% being singletons.

J is TRBJ2-7 and V is TRBV5-5; D may correspond to TRBD1 or TRBD2 (5 bases each). Sequenced: blood. The sequence derives from a woman aged 25 to 45 with Graves' hyperthyroidism. The chain's CDR3 is CASSVPSGTPNPYEQYF. The DNA for the CDR3 is TGTGCCAGCAGCGTCCCCTCCGGGACGCCGAATCCCTACGAGCAGTACTTC.